These 32 T cell receptor beta chains came from one sample sequenced in a study of blood T cells in healthy people across ages. Primed by a sample-barcoded 5' primer and a J-beta primer mix, a second PCR proceeded for 7 to 11 cycles. Each CDR3 protein is one row after TCRdb ran MiXCR on the 5' RACE reads. The sample has about 640,000 distinct CDR3 sequences, less than 35% seen once; the top ten hold approximately 14%. The material sequenced was blood. These TCRs come from a woman at least 80 years old in good health.

This clonotype has ten or more counts. The rearrangement joins TRBV19 to TRBJ2-1, with D perhaps TRBD1 or TRBD2 (6 bases each). This CDR3 contains 16 residues. Germline V gives CDR1 LNHDA, CDR2 SQIVND (reference sequence). Trimming stripped 5 bases from V and 8 bases from J, with 22 bases between. CDR3 coding DNA: TGTGCCAGTAGTGGGCGGGGACCGGGGGCGAAGGATGAGCAGTTCTTC. It is translated as CASSGRGPGAKDEQFF.

The rearrangement uses TRBV4-2 and TRBJ1-2, with D possibly matching TRBD1 (6 bases). The V gene lost 2 bases and the J gene lost 3 bases, with 25 bases spanning the gap. Germline CDR1 reads LGHNA; CDR2 reads YNFKEQ. The CDR3 is made up of 19 amino acids. Here the CDR3 reads CASSQPLGGERTSHYGYTF. The CDR3 nucleotides read TGTGCCAGCAGCCAACCCTTGGGGGGCGAGAGAACATCCCACTATGGCTACACCTTC.

This clonotype showed up many times. This sequence joins TRBV20-1 and TRBJ1-5; D not certain. The CDR3 sequence is 16 residues long. V gave up 0 bases and J gave up 2 bases, with 14 bases separating them. Germline V gene sequence: CDR1 DFQATT, CDR2 SNEGSKA (reference sequence). The CDR3 here is CSARDSTGRGNQPQHF. DNA for the CDR3: TGCAGTGCTAGAGATTCGACGGGGAGAGGCAATCAGCCCCAGCATTTT.

This clonotype was recorded many times. The chain couples TRBV4-3 to TRBJ2-3, with TRBD1 matching over 9 bases. In germline, CDR1 is LGHNA, CDR2 YSLEER. With V trimmed by 0 bases and J by 0 bases, 4 bases remained unmatched. This CDR3 comprises 17 residues. The CDR3 nucleotides read TGCGCCAGCAGCCAAGATTTAGGGACAGGGAGCACAGATACGCAGTATTTT. This gives the protein CASSQDLGTGSTDTQYF.

This clonotype has a count of ten or more. The CDR3 nucleotides read TGTGCCAGCAGCGTAGAGGACAGGTTAGGGACAGATACGCAGTATTTT. Translation gives CASSVEDRLGTDTQYF. This chain connects TRBV9 to TRBJ2-3; 7 nucleotides align to TRBD1. The trim removed 0 bases at V and 3 bases at J, leaving 7 bases unmatched. Germline V gene lookup returns CDR1 SGDLS and CDR2 YYNGEE. CDR3 length equals 16 residues.

The gene calls are TRBV7-2 and TRBJ1-1; 8 nucleotides line up with TRBD1. V gave up 3 bases and J gave up 7 bases; unmatched junction bases: 7. The CDR3 spans 14 residues. From germline, CDR1 is SGHTA and CDR2 FQGNSA. CDR3 region: CASSLGTGPSEAFF. CDR3 in DNA: TGTGCCAGCAGCTTGGGGACAGGACCTAGTGAAGCTTTCTTT.

This chain joins TRBV25-1 and TRBJ1-4; 9 bases match TRBD1. Germline V gene lookup returns CDR1 MGHDK and CDR2 SYGVNS. With 1 base clipped from V and 6 bases from J, the junction kept 3 bases outside the gene matches. The CDR3 runs 15 residues. Written as DNA, the CDR3 is TGTGCCAGCAGTGAATGGACAGGGGTAGATGAAAAACTGTTTTTT. It is translated as CASSEWTGVDEKLFF.

This clonotype appeared many times. The CDR3 sequence: CASISINTGELFF. The CDR3 DNA is TGTGCCAGCATAAGTATTAACACCGGGGAGCTGTTTTTT. The chain joins TRBV6-1 to TRBJ2-2; D not resolved. CDR3 size: 13 residues. V was cut by 7 bases and J by 2 bases, with 8 bases left in between. Per the germline V gene, CDR1 is MNHNS and CDR2 is SASEGT.

The sample holds many counts of this clonotype. This sequence joins TRBV12-3 or TRBV12-4 and TRBJ2-5; 10 bases match TRBD2. The CDR3 consists of 15 residues. Trimming took 4 bases from V and 4 from J; bases not matched to a gene: 6. CDR3 amino acids: CASSWIAGGVETQYF. DNA of the CDR3: TGTGCCAGCAGTTGGATAGCGGGGGGTGTAGAGACCCAGTACTTC.

Only a few counts were recorded for this clonotype. This may be a read error, as it is one base from a much larger clone. The V call is TRBV7-2, the J call TRBJ2-5, with 7 bases that match TRBD1. CDR1 and CDR2 (germline): SGHTA, FQGNSA. Germline trimming cut 2 bases from V and 11 bases from J; bases unmatched to any gene: 23. The CDR3 runs 18 residues. In DNA, the CDR3 is TGTGCCAGCAGCTTAATGGTATCGCGACAGGGTCGGGGCAATGAGCAGTACTTC. Protein sequence: CASSLMVSRQGRGNEQYF.

This sequence joins TRBV7-2 and TRBJ2-4; D uncertain. The CDR3 has 15 amino acids. Germline V lookup: CDR1 SGHTA, CDR2 FQGNSA. V was trimmed by 1 base and J by 0 bases, leaving 7 bases between them. The CDR3 sequence: CASSLGRVAKNIQYF. The CDR3 coding sequence is TGTGCCAGCAGCTTAGGTCGGGTAGCCAAAAACATTCAGTACTTC.

This clonotype was observed a handful of times. This may be a read error: a much more frequent sequence differs by one nucleotide. J is TRBJ2-7 and V is TRBV7-2; D may match TRBD1 or TRBD2 (7 bases each). CDR1 is SGHTA and CDR2 is FQGNSA in the germline V gene. The CDR3 loop spans 13 amino acids. Deletions cut 7 bases from V and 9 bases from J, with 19 bases between. The CDR3 coding sequence is TGTGCCAGCACCGCTTCAGGGGGGGGCGGGCAGTACTTC. Encoded protein: CASTASGGGGQYF.

This chain connects TRBV10-3 to TRBJ2-4; D not resolved. Between the trimmed V and J ends, which lost 3 bases and 7 bases, there was a span of 13 bases. In germline, CDR1 is ENHRY, CDR2 SYGVKD. This CDR3 spans 14 amino acids. The CDR3 protein is CAISDPQAGNIQYF. Here the CDR3 DNA reads TGTGCCATCAGTGACCCCCAGGCCGGCAACATTCAGTACTTC.

This clonotype was found many times. The rearrangement joins TRBV12-5 to TRBJ2-3; D is unresolved. V was cut by 0 bases and J by 2 bases, with 9 bases left in between. CDR1 is LGHNT, CDR2 FRNRAP, per germline. The CDR3 is made up of 15 amino acids. CDR3 sequence: CASGLVHYITDTQYF. The CDR3 nucleotides read TGTGCTAGTGGTTTGGTACACTACATCACAGATACGCAGTATTTT.

V usage is TRBV5-1 and J usage is TRBJ2-5, with D possibly matching TRBD2 (6 bases). This CDR3 has 15 amino acids. V was cut by 6 bases and J by 2 bases, with 17 bases left in between. CDR1 is SGHRS and CDR2 is YFSETQ in the germline V gene. The CDR3 reads CASTEGSSGQETQYF. CDR3 in DNA: TGCGCCAGCACGGAGGGGTCCAGCGGTCAAGAGACCCAGTACTTC.

This clonotype was recorded at least ten times. The chain uses TRBV9 and TRBJ2-5; 7 bases map to TRBD1. Per the germline V gene, CDR1 is SGDLS and CDR2 is YYNGEE. CDR3 length: 13 amino acids. V gave up 0 bases and J gave up 5 bases; unmatched junction bases: 1. CDR3 sequence reads: CASSVGGQETQYF. The CDR3 nucleotides are TGTGCCAGCAGCGTAGGGGGACAGGAGACCCAGTACTTC.

This clonotype was picked up many times. The chain uses TRBV6-5 and TRBJ2-1; TRBD1 matches 11 bases. Germline V CDR1 and CDR2: MNHEY, SVGAGI. V trimming: 6 bases; J trimming: 3 bases; junction bases outside the gene matches: 7. CDR3 length: 16 residues. The CDR3 nucleotides read TGTGCCAGCAGGCGAAAGGGACAGGGGGACTACAATGAGCAGTTCTTC. Its protein is CASRRKGQGDYNEQFF.

This rearrangement joins TRBV28 to TRBJ1-4; TRBD1 might be the D (5 bases). The CDR3 is made up of 13 amino acids. Germline CDR1 reads MDHEN; CDR2 reads SYDVKM. Trimming took 7 bases from V and 5 from J, leaving 11 bases between them. The CDR3 loop reads CASMGPGNEKLFF. The CDR3 nucleotides are TGTGCCAGCATGGGGCCGGGGAATGAAAAACTGTTTTTT.

This clonotype has ten or more counts. V gene TRBV7-2 combines with J gene TRBJ1-4, with D possibly TRBD1 on 5 matching bases. This CDR3 has 15 amino acids. V lost 5 bases and J 2 bases, leaving 12 bases between the germline ends. Germline loops: CDR1 SGHTA, CDR2 FQGNSA. The CDR3 reads CASSPRGSTNEKLFF. CDR3 DNA sequence: TGTGCCAGCAGCCCACGGGGGTCGACTAATGAAAAACTGTTTTTT. The entire variable domain, with the rest obtained from reference TRBV7-2 and TRBJ1-4, is as follows: GAGVSQSPSNKVTEKGKDVELRCDPISGHTALYWYRQSLGQGLEFLIYFQGNSAPDKSGLPSDRFSAERTGGSVSTLTIQRTQQEDSAVYLCASSPRGSTNEKLFFGSGTQLSVL.

This clonotype was found many times. The chain has TRBV28 and TRBJ2-6; D may be TRBD2 (5 bases). Trimming removed 1 base from V and 3 bases from J, with 10 bases in between. This CDR3 comprises 16 residues. Germline values: CDR1 MDHEN, CDR2 SYDVKM. The CDR3 sequence: CASSLSEGFGANVLTF. The CDR3 bases are TGTGCCAGCAGTTTATCCGAGGGATTTGGGGCCAACGTCCTGACTTTC.

This clonotype was seen a handful of times. The V and J genes are TRBV12-1 and TRBJ1-1. TRBV12-1 is listed as a pseudogene. The CDR3 totals 14 residues. The CDR3 sequence: CASSSMPMNTEAFF. The CDR3, as DNA: TGTGCCAGCAGCTCGATGCCGATGAACACTGAAGCTTTCTTT.

Of note for this clonotype: A much larger clone lies one base from this, so it may be a read error. The chain employs TRBV7-3 and TRBJ2-1; 8 bases are a match to TRBD2. CDR3 size: 16 residues. Germline V gene data show CDR1 as SGHTA and CDR2 as FQGTGA. CDR3 amino acids: CAGSSLTSGDNNEQFF. DNA of the CDR3: TGTGCCGGCAGCTCCCTAACTAGCGGCGATAACAATGAGCAGTTCTTC.

The table lists this clonotype with a count of one. The chain uses TRBV6-2 or TRBV6-3 and TRBJ1-2; D not resolved. V was cut by 4 bases and J by 5 bases, with 8 bases left in between. CDR1 MNHEY and CDR2 SVGEGT come from the germline V gene. This CDR3 spans 12 amino acids. The CDR3 region is CASSFQSYGYTF. The DNA of the CDR3 is TGTGCCAGCAGTTTCCAGAGTTATGGCTACACCTTC.

This clonotype was recorded a few times. The gene calls are TRBV10-3 and TRBJ2-2; TRBD2 matches 14 bases. Germline V gives CDR1 ENHRY, CDR2 SYGVKD. The CDR3 spans 16 residues. J gave up 5 bases and V 9 bases, and 8 bases lay outside the gene matches. The CDR3, as DNA: TGTGCCATTGGGACTAGCGGGGGCTTTAGGACCGGGGAGCTGTTTTTT. It encodes CAIGTSGGFRTGELFF.

This clonotype was detected a few times. This sequence may be a read error, since a much larger clone differs from it by one base. The chain employs TRBV5-1 and TRBJ2-1; no clear D. The length of the CDR3 is 12 residues. V gave up 6 bases and J gave up 4 bases, with 8 bases separating them. Germline CDR1 and CDR2: SGHRS and YFSETQ. The CDR3 reads CASTYNYNEQFF. CDR3 coding DNA: TGCGCCAGCACCTACAATTACAATGAGCAGTTCTTC.

This clonotype appeared many times. The chain carries TRBV28 and TRBJ1-5; D not certain. V shed 8 bases and J shed 7 bases, with 21 bases lying between them. The germline V gene has CDR1 MDHEN and CDR2 SYDVKM. The CDR3 runs to 15 residues. CDR3 amino acids: CASPGRVGGRQPQHF. The CDR3 coding sequence is TGTGCCAGCCCCGGTCGGGTTGGAGGCCGGCAGCCCCAGCATTTT.

The chain links TRBV20-1 to TRBJ1-5; no clear D gene. The V gene lost 3 bases and the J gene lost 3 bases, with 9 bases spanning the gap. The CDR3 length is 13 residues. Germline lookup yields CDR1 DFQATT and CDR2 SNEGSKA (reference sequence). The CDR3 loop reads CSASFSYNQPQHF. DNA for the CDR3: TGCAGTGCTAGTTTCAGCTACAATCAGCCCCAGCATTTT.

A remark on this clonotype: A much larger clone differs by one base, so this may be a read error. V is TRBV12-3 or TRBV12-4 and J is TRBJ2-1; possibly TRBD1 for D (6 bases). The CDR3 runs to 13 residues. V was clipped by 6 bases and J by 5 bases, with 11 bases between them. The CDR3 here is CASRWTDDNEQFF. The CDR3 DNA is TGTGCCAGCAGGTGGACAGACGACAATGAGCAGTTCTTC.

J is TRBJ2-3 and V is TRBV7-6; 9 positions match TRBD1. V trimming: 5 bases; J trimming: 4 bases; junction bases outside the gene matches: 7. This CDR3 contains 15 residues. Germline V CDR1 and CDR2: SGHVS, FNYEAQ. The CDR3 DNA sequence: TGTGCCAGCAGCACTATGGGACAGGGTGCAGATACGCAGTATTTT. Its translation is CASSTMGQGADTQYF.

This chain uses TRBV20-1 with TRBJ2-5; TRBD2 might be the D (6 bases). Germline CDR1 DFQATT, CDR2 SNEGSKA (reference sequence). V dropped 5 bases and J dropped 7 bases, with 23 bases sitting between them. The CDR3 is 15 amino acids. CDR3 DNA: TGCAGTGCTGGGAGGCCTAATGAAGCCACGGGGACCCAGTACTTC. This gives the protein CSAGRPNEATGTQYF.

This clonotype was seen many times. The chain joins TRBV6-5 to TRBJ1-5, with TRBD1 as a possible D gene (5 bases). The CDR3 sequence is 13 residues long. The germline gives CDR1 MNHEY, CDR2 SVGAGI. V lost 4 bases and J lost 6, with 10 bases in between. For the CDR3, the DNA is TGTGCCAGCAGTTTAACGAGGGGTCAGCCCCAGCATTTT. This codes for CASSLTRGQPQHF.

This clonotype was counted ten times or more. V usage is TRBV5-1 and J usage is TRBJ2-3, with 8 bases matching TRBD1. The CDR3 has 14 amino acids. Losses at the gene ends were 1 base for V and 4 bases for J; bases not matched to a gene: 2. Germline V gene data show CDR1 as SGHRS and CDR2 as YFSETQ. The CDR3, as DNA: TGCGCCAGCAGCTTGCAGGGGGCGCCAGATACGCAGTATTTT. Protein product: CASSLQGAPDTQYF. Using reference TRBV5-1 and TRBJ2-3 for the parts outside the CDR3, the full variable domain is KAGVTQTPRYLIKTRGQQVTLSCSPISGHRSVSWYQQTPGQGLQFLFEYFSETQRNKGNFPGRFSGRQFSNSRSEMNVSTLELGDSALYLCASSLQGAPDTQYFGPGTRLTVL.